These 17 T cell receptor beta chains were all obtained from the same sample, sequenced in a study of blood T cell repertoires in COVID-19. Some clones are missing from TCRdb's copy, which holds only in-frame ones; the method was immunoSEQ multiplex PCR. This sample has fewer than 350,000 clones, with 86% found just once. Sequencing was performed on peripheral blood. The receptors stem from a woman aged 30 to 39 with COVID-19, enrolled during active disease.

The chain is built from TRBV19 and TRBJ1-1, with D uncertain. V lost 6 bases and J lost 0, with 11 bases in between. The CDR3 is 14 amino acids. Per germline, CDR1 LNHDA and CDR2 SQIVND (reference sequence). The CDR3 here is CASRLHSMNTEAFF. The CDR3 bases are TGTGCCAGTAGACTACATAGCATGAACACTGAAGCTTTCTTT.

V and J are TRBV7-7 and TRBJ1-1, with no clear D. The CDR3 is 16 amino acids. Trimming pared 6 bases from V and 4 bases from J, leaving 21 bases between. Germline CDR1 reads SSHAT; CDR2 reads FNYEAQ (reference sequence). This chain's CDR3 is CASRLKAVVPGTEAFF. In DNA form, the CDR3 reads TGTGCCAGCAGGCTTAAGGCAGTGGTTCCGGGCACTGAAGCTTTCTTT.

This chain joins TRBV11-3 and TRBJ2-5, with D unresolved. The V gene's germline CDR1 is SGHNT and CDR2 YENEEA. The CDR3 has 13 amino acids. Trimming removed 5 bases at V and 3 bases at J, with 10 bases between. CDR3 sequence reads: CASSPGSKETQYF. CDR3 nucleotide sequence: TGTGCCAGCAGCCCCGGTTCCAAAGAGACCCAGTACTTC.

The chain combines TRBV5-1 with TRBJ2-3, with TRBD2 matching 9 bases. Germline V gives CDR1 SGHRS, CDR2 YFSETQ. This CDR3 is built from 14 residues. Losses at the gene ends were 0 bases for V and 6 bases for J; bases not matched to a gene: 2. The CDR3 DNA reads as TGCGCCAGCAGCTTGGGCGGGGGGGAGGATACGCAGTATTTT. Its translation is CASSLGGGEDTQYF.

The chain links TRBV2 to TRBJ1-1; TRBD1 aligns across 7 bases. The germline CDR1 and CDR2 sequences are SNHLY and FYNNEI. The CDR3 loop spans 15 amino acids. V lost 2 bases to trimming and J lost 1 base; unmatched junction nucleotides: 4. CDR3 DNA: TGTGCCAGCAGTGAAAGTAGGGACAGGAACACTGAAGCTTTCTTT. It specifies CASSESRDRNTEAFF.

This chain links TRBV11-2 with TRBJ1-4; tentatively, D is TRBD1 (5 bases). Germline V CDR1 and CDR2: SGHAT, FQNNGV. This CDR3 region has 13 residues. V was clipped by 5 bases and J by 8 bases, with 12 bases between them. The CDR3 DNA sequence: TGTGCCAGCAGCAGATCAAAGGGGGAAAAACTGTTTTTT. Translation gives CASSRSKGEKLFF.

This rearrangement joins TRBV5-5 to TRBJ2-1; D unresolved. Germline loops: CDR1 SGHKS, CDR2 YYEKEE (reference sequence). The CDR3 spans 14 residues. The V end lost 2 bases, the J end lost 6 bases, and 12 bases lay between the germline ends. This CDR3 reads CASSFDTPVNEQFF. The CDR3 coding sequence is TGTGCCAGCAGCTTTGACACTCCGGTCAATGAGCAGTTCTTC.

The chain combines TRBV7-9 with TRBJ1-4; 8 bases are shared with TRBD1. The trim removed 6 bases at V and 6 bases at J, leaving 6 bases unmatched. The germline gives CDR1 SEHNR, CDR2 FQNEAQ (reference sequence). The CDR3 loop spans 14 amino acids. The CDR3 reads CASSRQGRDEKLFF. The DNA for the CDR3 is TGTGCCAGCAGTCGACAGGGGCGGGATGAAAAACTGTTTTTT.

The chain carries TRBV12-2 and TRBJ2-7; the tabulated D call, TRBD2, remains unverified against the DNA. TRBV12-2 is tagged as a pseudogene. The CDR3 covers 15 residues. The CDR3 region has the DNA TGTGCAAGTCGCTTAGCGGGCGGGCTCCCTTGCGAGCAGTACTTC. Translating it yields CASRLAGGLPCEQYF.

This clone was seen a few times. The rearrangement joins TRBV2 to TRBJ2-7; TRBD1 agrees at 9 bases. V gave up 1 base and J gave up 7 bases; unmatched junction bases: 11. The CDR3 totals 16 residues. Germline V gene data show CDR1 as SNHLY and CDR2 as FYNNEI. CDR3 amino acids: CASSEGSSWTGVEQYF. In nucleotides, the CDR3 is TGTGCCAGCAGTGAAGGTTCGAGCTGGACAGGGGTTGAGCAGTACTTC.

This chain joins TRBV6-2 or TRBV6-3 and TRBJ1-1; 7 bases agree with TRBD1. Trimming removed 3 bases from V and 6 bases from J; junction bases left unmatched: 4. The CDR3 is made up of 13 amino acids. Germline V lookup: CDR1 MNHEY, CDR2 SVGEGT. CDR3 DNA sequence: TGTGCCAGCAGTTATAGGGGGACAGCTGAAGCTTTCTTT. Translated: CASSYRGTAEAFF.

This clone has ten or more counts. This CDR3 is also generated by other DNA sequences in the sample. The chain employs TRBV10-1 and TRBJ2-1; no firm D call. The V end lost 6 bases, the J end lost 3 bases, and 9 bases lay between the germline ends. The CDR3 totals 13 residues. CDR1 and CDR2 (germline): WNHNN, SYGVQD (reference sequence). This CDR3 reads CASSRTDYNEQFF. The CDR3, as DNA: TGCGCCAGCAGCAGAACAGACTACAATGAGCAGTTCTTC.

This chain joins TRBV28 and TRBJ2-1; D may be TRBD1 (6 bases). The CDR3 is 19 amino acids. V dropped 1 base and J dropped 6 bases, with 25 bases sitting between them. Germline V gene lookup returns CDR1 MDHEN and CDR2 SYDVKM. CDR3 region: CASSLYPGMGTIGVNEQFF. DNA for the CDR3: TGTGCCAGCAGTTTATATCCAGGGATGGGGACAATAGGCGTCAATGAGCAGTTCTTC.

The chain combines TRBV5-1 with TRBJ1-1; TRBD1 aligns across 7 bases. Trimming took 4 bases from V and 4 from J; bases not matched to a gene: 10. The germline CDR1 and CDR2 sequences are SGHRS and YFSETQ. This CDR3 has 15 residues. The chain's CDR3 is CASSVLQGSGTEAFF. The CDR3 coding sequence is TGCGCCAGCAGCGTACTACAGGGGAGCGGCACTGAAGCTTTCTTT.

This chain links TRBV19 with TRBJ1-5; the D is unclear. Deletions cut 1 base from V and 0 bases from J, with 10 bases between. Germline CDR1 reads LNHDA; CDR2 reads SQIVND (reference sequence). The CDR3 sequence is 16 residues long. CDR3 coding DNA: TGTGCCAGTAGTATAGTCCCGGGTAATAGCAATCAGCCCCAGCATTTT. Protein product: CASSIVPGNSNQPQHF.

This rearrangement joins TRBV28 to TRBJ1-2, with 9 positions matching TRBD1. The trim removed 6 bases at V and 7 bases at J, leaving 12 bases unmatched. The CDR3 length is 15 residues. The V gene's germline CDR1 is MDHEN and CDR2 SYDVKM. The CDR3 protein is CASSTTGGQGSGYTF. The CDR3 DNA is TGTGCCAGCAGCACTACCGGGGGACAGGGAAGTGGCTACACCTTC.

The rearrangement joins TRBV5-4 to TRBJ2-5, with TRBD2 as a possible D gene (5 bases). The germline gives CDR1 SGHNT, CDR2 YYREEE (reference sequence). The CDR3 loop spans 15 amino acids. With 2 bases removed from V and 0 bases from J, the gap between germline ends came to 11 bases. The CDR3 bases are TGTGCCAGCAGCTTACCTTCGGGGAACCAAGAGACCCAGTACTTC. Residues: CASSLPSGNQETQYF.